Listed below are T cell receptor beta chains from one sample, sequenced in a study of cytomegalovirus exposure and HLA in healthy donors. TCRdb keeps only in-frame clones here, not all; method: immunoSEQ multiplex PCR. Its listing shows 200,000 or so clones. Sequencing was done on a sample of PBMCs. Receptors were obtained from a boy aged 5-17 years in good health and CMV-seronegative. Each CDR3 is given without its conserved first and last residue. Fields, in order: J gene, V gene, CDR3 protein.

TRBJ1-2 | TRBV28 | ASSLQPGDYGYT
TRBJ1-1 | TRBV10-3 | AVGQGEAF
TRBJ1-1 | TRBV5-1 | ASANGGGTEAF
TRBJ1-5 | TRBV27 | ASSFGLEGQPQH
TRBJ1-2 | TRBV7-9 | ASSWDRGYGYT
TRBJ1-1 | TRBV7-9 | ASSRGGPTGGTEAF
NA | TRBV10-3 | AISAGAAYEQY
TRBJ2-1 | TRBV6-4 | ASSGTSGGANEQF
TRBJ1-1 | TRBV19 | ASSRSQNTEAF
TRBJ2-7 | TRBV30 | AWSQGNYYEQY
TRBJ2-5 | TRBV9 | ASSLWDSQETQY
TRBJ1-2 | TRBV4-2 | ASSQGTGSGYT
TRBJ2-7 | TRBV6-1 | ASIKPRALLGEQY
TRBJ1-2 | TRBV5-4 | ASSWGQGGNYGYT
TRBJ1-2 | TRBV7-6 | ASSLEGRLANYGYT
TRBJ1-2 | TRBV5-1 | ASSLAGANYGYT
TRBJ1-3 | TRBV7-8 | ASSPGLRGNTIY
TRBJ2-1 | TRBV9 | ASSVVLAGGIDEQF
TRBJ2-6 | TRBV27 | ASSLLPGANVLT
TRBJ1-1 | TRBV13 | ASSQDRENTEAF
TRBJ1-1 | TRBV4-1 | ASSQTETEAF
TRBJ2-7 | TRBV9 | ASSGTGQSYEQY
TRBJ1-6 | TRBV4-1 | ASSQEVNTNSPLH
TRBJ1-3 | TRBV19 | ASSGPGAVDTIY
TRBJ1-2 | TRBV5-1 | ASSLAPGSYGYT
TRBJ1-1 | TRBV5-1 | ASSHLPDTNTEAF
TRBJ2-1 | TRBV6-5 | ASSPQGANEQF
TRBJ2-2 | TRBV5-1 | ASSGLGTGELF
TRBJ1-3 | TRBV6-6 | ASMGGNSGNTIY
TRBJ1-5 | TRBV9 | ASSAGGEGQPQH
TRBJ2-1 | TRBV5-1 | ASSHPGQSHNEQF
TRBJ2-5 | TRBV19 | ASSRGSRETQY
TRBJ2-1 | TRBV6-1 | ASSEIVTGGNNEQF
TRBJ2-1 | TRBV4-2 | ASSQDGTGGFYNEQF
TRBJ2-7 | TRBV4-1 | ASSLRTGSTYEQY
TRBJ1-6 | TRBV6-4 | ASSQLGDDNSPLH
TRBJ1-3 | TRBV4-1 | ASSQYLSREEGTIY
TRBJ2-7 | TRBV7-6 | ASSSLATGQGLYEQY
TRBJ1-1 | TRBV28 | ASSLGGMNTEAF
TRBJ2-1 | TRBV7-9 | ASSLVVGGGNEQF
TRBJ1-2 | TRBV6-6 | ASSYSGQGDNYGYT
TRBJ1-4 | TRBV4-1 | ASSQEGRGLGEKLF
TRBJ2-7 | TRBV7-9 | ASSSDNAYEQY
TRBJ2-5 | TRBV30 | AWSVGPEEQY
TRBJ2-3 | TRBV30 | AWSGWGGTDTQY
TRBJ2-3 | TRBV5-1 | ASSLAWGGTDTQY
TRBJ2-7 | TRBV9 | ASSVGVGGDYEQY
TRBJ2-2 | TRBV7-9 | ASSSRWSEANTGELF
TRBJ2-5 | TRBV7-2 | ASSLVTRSQETQY
TRBJ1-1 | TRBV4-1 | ASSQGASTTEAF
TRBJ2-7 | TRBV4-1 | ASSLLPGGEQY
TRBJ2-4 | TRBV15 | ATSREGSRLAKNIQY
TRBJ1-4 | TRBV28 | ASNHRTASTNEKLF